This T cell receptor beta chain was observed in a study of cytomegalovirus exposure and HLA in healthy donors. Study details: For the 300 to 400 genotyped donors, more than 80% fell within the Caucasian-associated ancestry cluster.

The V gene's germline CDR1 is SGHNT and CDR2 YYREEE (reference sequence). Deletions cut 4 bases from V and 2 bases from J, with 13 bases between. This CDR3 has 14 amino acids. The PCR employed 60 Vbeta primers together with 13 Jbeta primers. The method was immunoSEQ multiplex PCR; TCRdb's version includes in-frame clones alone and lacks a portion of them. Altogether over 100,000 clones are present, 80% to 90% being singletons, with the ten largest covering roughly 5%. The source material was PBMCs. This chain joins TRBV5-4 and TRBJ2-7; possibly TRBD1 for D (6 bases). The receptor was derived from a woman in her twenties or thirties in good health and CMV-seronegative. The CDR3 sequence: CASSRADSTYEQYF. The CDR3 region has the DNA TGTGCCAGCAGCCGGGCGGACAGTACCTACGAGCAGTACTTC.